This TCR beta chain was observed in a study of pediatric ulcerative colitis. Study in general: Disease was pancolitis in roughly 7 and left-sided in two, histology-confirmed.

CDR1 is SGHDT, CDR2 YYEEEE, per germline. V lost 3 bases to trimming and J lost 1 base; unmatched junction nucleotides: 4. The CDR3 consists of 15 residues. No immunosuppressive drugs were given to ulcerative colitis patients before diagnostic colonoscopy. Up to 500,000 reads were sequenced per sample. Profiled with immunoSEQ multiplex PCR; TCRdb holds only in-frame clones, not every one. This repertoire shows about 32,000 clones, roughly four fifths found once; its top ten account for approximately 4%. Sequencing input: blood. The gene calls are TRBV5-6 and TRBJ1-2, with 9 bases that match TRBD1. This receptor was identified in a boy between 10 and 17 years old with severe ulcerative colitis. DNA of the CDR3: TGTGCCAGCAGCTGGGGACAGGGACTTAACTATGGCTACACCTTC. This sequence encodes CASSWGQGLNYGYTF.